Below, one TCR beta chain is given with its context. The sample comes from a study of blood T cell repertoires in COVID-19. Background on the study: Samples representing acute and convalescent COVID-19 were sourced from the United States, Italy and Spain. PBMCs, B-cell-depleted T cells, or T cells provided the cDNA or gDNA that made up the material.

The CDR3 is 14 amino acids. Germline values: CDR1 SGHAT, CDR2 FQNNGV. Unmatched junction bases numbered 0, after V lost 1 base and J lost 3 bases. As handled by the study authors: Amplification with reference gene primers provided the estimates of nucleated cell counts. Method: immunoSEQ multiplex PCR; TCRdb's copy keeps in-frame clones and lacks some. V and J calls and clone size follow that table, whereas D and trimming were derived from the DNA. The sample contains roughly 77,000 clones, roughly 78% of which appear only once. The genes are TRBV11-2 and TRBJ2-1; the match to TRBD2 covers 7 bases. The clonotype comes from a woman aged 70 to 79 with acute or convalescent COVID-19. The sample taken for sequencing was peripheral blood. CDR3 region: CASSLAGGYNEQFF. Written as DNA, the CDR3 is TGTGCCAGCAGCTTAGCGGGGGGCTACAATGAGCAGTTCTTC.